This T cell receptor (beta chain) was found in a study of blood T cell repertoires in COVID-19. Data came from immunoSEQ multiplex PCR; TCRdb stores just in-frame clones and leaves some out. The sample consists of under 350,000 clones, roughly four fifths of them appearing once. The CDR3 runs to 14 residues. The germline gives CDR1 MGHRA, CDR2 YSYEKL. Trimming removed 6 bases from V and 0 bases from J; junction bases left unmatched: 2. The sample was peripheral blood. The rearrangement uses TRBV4-1 and TRBJ1-3, with 7 bases aligning to TRBD1. This receptor was taken from a woman in her forties or fifties who had recovered from COVID-19. CDR3 protein: CASSGQVSGNTIYF. CDR3 DNA sequence: TGCGCCAGCAGTGGACAGGTCTCTGGAAACACCATATATTTT.